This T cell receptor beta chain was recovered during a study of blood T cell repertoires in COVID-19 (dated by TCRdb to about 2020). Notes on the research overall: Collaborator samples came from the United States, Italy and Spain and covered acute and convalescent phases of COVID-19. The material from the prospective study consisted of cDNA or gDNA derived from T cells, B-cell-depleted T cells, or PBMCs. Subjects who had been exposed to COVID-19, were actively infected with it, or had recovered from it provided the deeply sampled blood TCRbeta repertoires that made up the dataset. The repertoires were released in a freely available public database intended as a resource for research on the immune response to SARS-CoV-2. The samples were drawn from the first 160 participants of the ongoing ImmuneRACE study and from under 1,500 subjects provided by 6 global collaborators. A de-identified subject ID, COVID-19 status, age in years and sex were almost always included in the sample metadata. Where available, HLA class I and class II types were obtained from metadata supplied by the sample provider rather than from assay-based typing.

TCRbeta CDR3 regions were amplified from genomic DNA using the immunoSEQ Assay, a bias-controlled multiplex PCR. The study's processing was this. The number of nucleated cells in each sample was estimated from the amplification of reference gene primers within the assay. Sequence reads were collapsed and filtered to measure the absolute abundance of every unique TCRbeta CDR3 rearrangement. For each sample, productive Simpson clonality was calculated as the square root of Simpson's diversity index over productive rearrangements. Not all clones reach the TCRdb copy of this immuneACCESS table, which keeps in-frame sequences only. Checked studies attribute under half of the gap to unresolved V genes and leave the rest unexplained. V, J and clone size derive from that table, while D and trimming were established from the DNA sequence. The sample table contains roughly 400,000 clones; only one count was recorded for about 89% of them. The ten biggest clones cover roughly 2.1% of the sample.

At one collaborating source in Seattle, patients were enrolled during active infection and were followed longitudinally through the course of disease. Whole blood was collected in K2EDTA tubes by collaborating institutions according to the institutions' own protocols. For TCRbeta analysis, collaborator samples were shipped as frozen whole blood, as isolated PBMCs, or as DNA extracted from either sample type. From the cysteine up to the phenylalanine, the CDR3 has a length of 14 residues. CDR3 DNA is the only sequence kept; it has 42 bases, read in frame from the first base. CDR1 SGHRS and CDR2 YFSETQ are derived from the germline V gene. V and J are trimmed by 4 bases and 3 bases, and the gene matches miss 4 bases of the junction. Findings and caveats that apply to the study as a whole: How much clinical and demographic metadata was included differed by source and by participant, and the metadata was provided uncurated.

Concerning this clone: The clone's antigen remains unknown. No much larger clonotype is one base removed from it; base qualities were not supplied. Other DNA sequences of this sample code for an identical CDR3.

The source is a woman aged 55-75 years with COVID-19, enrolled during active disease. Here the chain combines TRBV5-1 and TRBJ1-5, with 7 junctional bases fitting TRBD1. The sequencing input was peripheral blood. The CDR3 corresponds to CASSTGTDNQPQHF. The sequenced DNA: TGCGCCAGCAGCACTGGGACAGACAATCAGCCCCAGCATTTT.